These 27 T cell receptor beta chains originate from one sample sequenced in a study of T cell repertoires in cytomegalovirus infection. TCRdb reprocessed the reads with MiXCR, giving one entry per CDR3 protein. The sample lists 200,000 to 300,000 distinct CDR3 sequences; 10% to 15% were seen once. Sequenced: PBMCs. The receptors here all came from a human donor in good health (CMV status not recorded). Some clones in this sample may be carry-over from other donors' samples.

This clonotype has a count of ten or more. This chain joins TRBV12-3 or TRBV12-4 and TRBJ2-1; TRBD2 matches at 7 bases. The CDR3 extends over 15 amino acids. V gave up 4 bases and J gave up 10 bases; unmatched junction bases: 13. The CDR3 DNA reads TGTGCCAGCAGTTCCTCGCCCCCAAAACTAGCGGAGCAGTTCTTC. It codes for CASSSSPPKLAEQFF.

This clonotype was recorded at least ten times. The V gene is TRBV6-2 or TRBV6-3, the J gene TRBJ2-2; D remains ambiguous. With 0 bases removed from V and 3 bases from J, the gap between germline ends came to 14 bases. The CDR3 contains 17 residues. Germline CDR1 reads MNHEY; CDR2 reads SVGEGT. CDR3 region: CASSYSSRTYDTGELFF. The CDR3 nucleotides are TGTGCCAGCAGTTACTCGAGCAGGACCTACGACACCGGGGAGCTGTTTTTT.

The chain recombines TRBV19 with TRBJ2-3, with D possibly matching TRBD2 (6 bases). The length of the CDR3 is 14 residues. Trimming removed 3 bases from V and 5 bases from J, with 12 bases in between. Germline V CDR1 and CDR2: LNHDA, SQIVND (reference sequence). CDR3 sequence reads: CASSISHGGDTQYF. Written as DNA, the CDR3 is TGTGCCAGTAGTATCAGTCACGGGGGAGATACGCAGTATTTT.

The V and J genes are TRBV20-1 and TRBJ2-3, with D perhaps matching TRBD2 (5 bases). Germline assignment: CDR1 DFQATT and CDR2 SNEGSKA (reference sequence). Trimming removed 5 bases from V and 4 bases from J, with 16 bases in between. This CDR3 comprises 14 residues. In nucleotides, the CDR3 is TGCAGTGCTTTCCTCGAGGGCCAGGCAGATACGCAGTATTTT. Translating it yields CSAFLEGQADTQYF.

In this sample, this clonotype turned up a few times. The chain links TRBV4-2 to TRBJ1-2; the match to TRBD1 covers 9 bases. V trimming: 1 base; J trimming: 3 bases; junction bases outside the gene matches: 9. The CDR3 runs to 17 residues. In germline, CDR1 is LGHNA, CDR2 YNFKEQ. The CDR3 loop reads CASSQGRQDRGDYGYTF. DNA of the CDR3: TGTGCCAGCAGCCAAGGAAGGCAGGACAGGGGCGACTATGGCTACACCTTC.

There are many counts of this clonotype. V usage is TRBV6-2 or TRBV6-3 and J usage is TRBJ2-7, with D possibly being TRBD2 (6 bases). The germline gives CDR1 MNHEY, CDR2 SVGEGT. The CDR3 length is 13 residues. Between the trimmed V and J ends, which lost 1 base and 7 bases, there was a span of 11 bases. CDR3 residues: CASSYYGSREQYF. The CDR3 region has the DNA TGTGCCAGCAGTTACTACGGGAGCCGTGAGCAGTACTTC.

This clonotype came up a few times. The chain joins TRBV9 to TRBJ1-6; a weak D match, TRBD1 (6 bases). The CDR3 contains 15 residues. CDR1 SGDLS and CDR2 YYNGEE come from the germline V gene. The ends were cut back, 3 bases at V and 7 bases at J, with 14 bases in the middle. The CDR3 protein is CASSETTGGNSPLHF. The CDR3 nucleotides read TGTGCCAGCAGCGAGACGACAGGAGGGAATTCACCCCTCCACTTT.

This clonotype was picked up many times. The chain combines TRBV6-2 or TRBV6-3 with TRBJ2-1, with TRBD2 as a possible D gene (5 bases). V was shortened by 4 bases and J by 12 bases, with 13 bases between the two germline ends. This CDR3 contains 12 residues. Germline V gene lookup returns CDR1 MNHEY and CDR2 SVGEGT. CDR3 protein: CASSSGSLRQFF. The CDR3 nucleotides are TGTGCCAGCAGTTCTGGGAGCCTCCGGCAGTTCTTC.

This clonotype was observed a handful of times. The genes are TRBV12-3 or TRBV12-4 and TRBJ2-5; TRBD1 is a possible D gene (8 bases). The CDR3 is made up of 15 amino acids. Trimming removed 5 bases at V and 5 bases at J, with 18 bases between. CDR3 protein: CASSAVRGRGETQYF. The CDR3, as DNA: TGTGCCAGCAGTGCCGTCAGGGGGCGGGGGGAGACCCAGTACTTC.

The CDR3 reads CAWTREGDGYTF. For the CDR3, the DNA is TGTGCCTGGACCCGGGAAGGGGATGGCTACACCTTC. The V call is TRBV30, the J call TRBJ1-2; D is perhaps TRBD1 (5 bases). The germline CDR1 and CDR2 sequences are GTSNPN and SVGIG (reference sequence). Trimming left V 4 bases short and J 6 bases short, with 12 bases between. This CDR3 comprises 12 residues.

This clonotype was detected many times. The J gene is TRBJ2-7, the V gene TRBV7-3, with 8 bases aligning to TRBD2. The CDR3 sequence is 15 residues long. V lost 5 bases to trimming and J lost 0 bases; unmatched junction nucleotides: 6. Germline V gene data show CDR1 as SGHTA and CDR2 as FQGTGA. The CDR3 nucleotides are TGTGCCAGCAGCCTTCGGGGGGGAGCCTCCTACGAGCAGTACTTC. Its protein is CASSLRGGASYEQYF.

This clonotype was found many times. The gene calls are TRBV7-3 and TRBJ2-2; 7 bases fit TRBD1. V trimming: 5 bases; J trimming: 4 bases; junction bases outside the gene matches: 7. This CDR3 has 15 residues. Germline V lookup: CDR1 SGHTA, CDR2 FQGTGA. The CDR3 loop is CASSLTGSGTGELFF. The CDR3 DNA reads TGTGCCAGCAGCCTGACAGGGTCGGGCACCGGGGAGCTGTTTTTT.

In this sample, this clonotype turned up a few times. The V gene is TRBV20-1, the J gene TRBJ2-1; the match to TRBD2 covers 14 bases. The CDR3 runs to 16 residues. Germline loops: CDR1 DFQATT, CDR2 SNEGSKA (reference sequence). V lost 0 bases and J lost 9; bases outside the gene matches: 7. The CDR3 loop reads CSARDPTSGRAFEQFF. For the CDR3, the DNA is TGCAGTGCTAGAGATCCGACTAGCGGGAGGGCCTTTGAGCAGTTCTTC.

There are many counts of this clonotype. CDR3 amino acids: CASSVGLRDNTGELFF. The CDR3 DNA follows: TGTGCCAGCAGCGTGGGACTCCGAGACAACACCGGGGAGCTGTTTTTT. V is TRBV7-2 and J is TRBJ2-2, with D perhaps TRBD2 (6 bases). This CDR3 is built from 16 residues. Germline values: CDR1 SGHTA, CDR2 FQGNSA. Trimming took 5 bases from V and 2 from J, leaving 15 bases between them.

This rearrangement joins TRBV6-2 or TRBV6-3 to TRBJ2-5; possible D gene TRBD1, 7 bases. Trimming removed 11 bases from V and 3 bases from J, with 16 bases in between. CDR1 and CDR2 from the germline V gene are MNHEY and SVGEGT. The CDR3 covers 13 residues. The CDR3 spells CAGRTGGKETQYF. CDR3 nucleotides: TGTGCCGGGAGGACAGGTGGAAAAGAGACCCAGTACTTC.

There are many counts of this clonotype. The CDR3 sequence is CASSPAGAGETQYF. CDR3 sequence (DNA): TGTGCCAGCAGCCCGGCGGGGGCTGGCGAGACCCAGTACTTC. This sequence joins TRBV7-2 and TRBJ2-5; a weak D match, TRBD2 (7 bases). V gave up 5 bases and J gave up 5 bases, with 15 bases separating them. Germline V lookup: CDR1 SGHTA, CDR2 FQGNSA. CDR3 length: 14 residues.

This clonotype came up a few times. The chain links TRBV19 to TRBJ1-2; D unresolved. This CDR3 has 12 residues. With 8 bases removed from V and 7 bases from J, the gap between germline ends came to 14 bases. Looked up from germline, CDR1 is LNHDA and CDR2 is SQIVND (reference sequence). CDR3 residues: CASCSILGGYTF. The CDR3 nucleotides read TGTGCCAGTTGCTCGATTTTAGGTGGCTACACCTTC.

This clonotype appeared many times. V and J are TRBV27 and TRBJ1-1; D not certain. The CDR3 covers 15 residues. CDR1 MNHEY and CDR2 SMNVEV come from the germline V gene (reference sequence). V lost 5 bases, J lost 0 bases, and 13 bases lay in between. CDR3: CASSKWGGMNTEAFF. The CDR3 coding sequence is TGTGCCAGCAGTAAGTGGGGAGGCATGAACACTGAAGCTTTCTTT.

J is TRBJ2-1 and V is TRBV6-1; D possibly corresponds to TRBD2 (6 bases). The V end lost 4 bases, the J end lost 9 bases, and 16 bases lay between the germline ends. Germline V gene lookup returns CDR1 MNHNS and CDR2 SASEGT. The length of the CDR3 is 14 residues. The CDR3 region is CASSGRLLASEQFF. CDR3 nucleotide sequence: TGTGCCAGCAGTGGCCGCCTACTAGCCTCTGAGCAGTTCTTC.

This clonotype came up a few times. This chain links TRBV5-1 with TRBJ1-1, with TRBD1 matching 8 bases. V shed 0 bases, J shed 5 bases, and the junction held 9 bases outside the gene matches. The CDR3 consists of 16 residues. The V gene's germline CDR1 is SGHRS and CDR2 YFSETQ. CDR3 coding DNA: TGCGCCAGCAGCTTGGAGGCTACAGGGGGGAAGACTGAAGCTTTCTTT. Translating it yields CASSLEATGGKTEAFF.

The table lists this clonotype with many counts. V usage is TRBV2 and J usage is TRBJ2-1, with 8 bases identical to TRBD1. J lost 4 bases, V lost 8 bases, and 10 bases had no gene match. The CDR3 runs to 15 residues. The germline V gene encodes CDR1 SNHLY and CDR2 FYNNEI. The CDR3 is CASGYATGVYNEQFF. CDR3 in DNA: TGTGCCAGCGGGTATGCGACAGGGGTTTACAATGAGCAGTTCTTC.

The CDR3 sequence: CASSEEGGLGTGELFF. The CDR3 region has the DNA TGTGCCAGCAGTGAAGAGGGGGGGCTGGGCACCGGGGAGCTGTTTTTT. The gene calls are TRBV2 and TRBJ2-2, with D perhaps TRBD2 (7 bases). The V end was cut by 1 base, the J end by 4 bases, with 13 bases between. Germline loops: CDR1 SNHLY, CDR2 FYNNEI. The CDR3 length is 16 residues.

The V call is TRBV28, the J call TRBJ2-5; D might be TRBD1 (5 bases). Germline V gene data show CDR1 as MDHEN and CDR2 as SYDVKM. The CDR3 is made up of 14 amino acids. V was pared by 2 bases and J by 2 bases, with 9 bases between. The CDR3 DNA follows: TGTGCCAGCAGTTTACCGGCAGGGCAAGAGACCCAGTACTTC. Translation gives CASSLPAGQETQYF.

Many counts were recorded for this clonotype. V gene TRBV19 combines with J gene TRBJ2-6; D not certain. Germline V gene data show CDR1 as LNHDA and CDR2 as SQIVND (reference sequence). The V and J ends lost 4 bases and 3 bases respectively, with 4 bases between them. The CDR3 has 13 residues. CDR3 loop: CASSTGGANVLTF. The CDR3 coding sequence is TGTGCCAGTAGTACGGGTGGGGCCAACGTCCTGACTTTC.

This clonotype was seen ten or more times. The V gene is TRBV7-2, the J gene TRBJ2-1, with 9 bases fitting TRBD1. The CDR3 contains 17 residues. With 5 bases clipped from V and 7 bases from J, the junction kept 15 bases outside the gene matches. CDR1 and CDR2 (germline): SGHTA, FQGNSA. In nucleotides, the CDR3 is TGTGCCAGCAGCCCCAGGGGTGGGACAGGGAGGCGGAATGAGCAGTTCTTC. Protein product: CASSPRGGTGRRNEQFF.

This clonotype occurred many times. The rearrangement uses TRBV4-3 and TRBJ1-6; tentatively, D is TRBD1 (5 bases). Trimming left V 2 bases short and J 7 bases short, with 9 bases between. Germline V gene lookup returns CDR1 LGHNA and CDR2 YSLEER. The CDR3 runs 14 residues. Here the CDR3 DNA reads TGCGCCAGCAGCCAAACAGGCCCAAATTCACCCCTCCACTTT. Encoded protein: CASSQTGPNSPLHF.

This clonotype has ten or more counts. The rearrangement links TRBV7-2 to TRBJ2-5; possibly TRBD2 for D (6 bases). The CDR3 contains 16 residues. In germline, CDR1 is SGHTA, CDR2 FQGNSA. Trimming removed 0 bases at V and 1 base at J, with 12 bases between. CDR3 coding DNA: TGTGCCAGCAGCTTAGCGGGAGGCCTTTTCCAAGAGACCCAGTACTTC. Translation: CASSLAGGLFQETQYF.